This TCR beta chain was obtained from a study of T cells in Graves' hyperthyroidism and ophthalmopathy (dated by TCRdb to between 2018 and 2020). In the study overall: Peripheral blood samples were taken at initial diagnosis, before any treatment was given. TCR V-J signatures able to tell the groups apart were searched for in a discovery cohort of 90 to 100 patients, of whom over 40 had Graves' ophthalmopathy and about 60 had stable Graves' hyperthyroidism. Prospective prediction of ophthalmopathy was tested in an independent validation cohort of fewer than 20 hyperthyroidism patients and roughly 16 patients who later progressed to ophthalmopathy. The approximately 100 discovery patients were divided at random into training and test sets in a 7:3 ratio. The study also compared thyroid tissue and blood T-cell repertoires from a handful of Graves' hyperthyroidism patients. Once sampling was done, hyperthyroidism patients were given methimazole at a starting dose of 30 mg daily, whereas ophthalmopathy patients were given high-dose intravenous methylprednisolone. The paper reports TCR Vbeta CDR3 sequencing of 130 to 150 peripheral blood samples: approximately 41 ophthalmopathy, fewer than 85 hyperthyroidism and around 17 progressor patients. Here is what the overall study found, with its caveats: Sample size was not statistically predetermined, and blinding of investigators to group allocation was not performed. In cross-validation, a model built on a 13 V-J signature told ophthalmopathy apart from stable hyperthyroidism with 87.88% sensitivity and approximately 81% specificity, and in testing the same model reached 80%/75%. Most expanded thyroid clonotypes (frequency above 0.001) were also detected in blood, a finding suggesting that blood repertoires may reflect thyroid immune responses. In validation, progression to ophthalmopathy was predicted by the model with around 70% sensitivity and roughly 72% specificity, a median of roughly 6 months before onset.

The TCR beta CDR3 regions were amplified from the RNA transcripts. A first-round RT-PCR of the TCR CDR3 used the HTBI primer set with the Qiagen OneStep RT-PCR kit. A second multiplex PCR round built the libraries, followed by size selection and purification. Sequencing of the libraries was done on an Illumina HiSeq2000 using paired-end 100 bp reads. In the authors' own workflow: SOAPnuke was used to process the raw data, throwing out any read that contained adapters or uncalled bases, had a mean Phred below 15, or lacked an exact constant-primer or identifier match. COPE v1.2.5 was used to merge high-quality paired reads, and clonotypes were defined as unique nucleotide sequences. MiTCR v1.1 was used to align clonotypes to the IMGT TRBV, TRBD and TRBJ reference segments. Only V-J combinations with frequency above 0.0001, covering 99.2% of repertoires, were analysed. A TCS score was defined as the ratio of F50 (clonal expansion) to E x V (chaos), with BLOSUM62-based TCRdist applied between CDR3 peptides within each V-J. Welch's t-statistics and random forest reduced 500 to 550 V-J features to about 13, which were used in a naive Bayes classifier (R e1071). The public sequencing data were trimmed at Q25 with fastp and processed into clonotypes with MiXCR by TCRdb, which kept only in-frame beta chains. Duplicate CDR3 protein sequences are folded into a single record with the most common DNA and genes. None of the V and J calls come from the authors' own analysis; TCRdb made them. This sample comprises 300,000 to 450,000 distinct CDR3 sequences, 15% to 17% of them detected only once. 25% to 35% of the sample is taken by the ten largest.

The germline V gene provides CDR1 SQVTM and CDR2 ANQGSEA. From V the trimming removes 7 bases and from J it removes 9 bases, while the gene matches leave 5 bases of the junction unaccounted for. The CDR3 runs 11 residues from the cysteine to the phenylalanine. Kept here is only the CDR3 DNA, which spans 33 bases and is read in frame from base 1. Hyperthyroidism patients were newly diagnosed, had a disease duration of under 2 months, and were aged 18 to 65 years. Patients with uncontrolled infections, other autoimmune diseases, pregnancy or lactation were excluded. Diagnoses relied on clinical symptoms, serum thyroxine and TRAb, thyroid ultrasound and orbital computed tomography. Blood from progressor patients was drawn when they were first diagnosed with hyperthyroidism, before any ophthalmopathy symptoms appeared. PBMCs were separated from about 10 ml of fresh peripheral blood using Ficoll-Paque density gradient centrifugation. Progressor patients were defined as those initially diagnosed with Graves' hyperthyroidism in whom ophthalmopathy developed during follow-up. Total RNA was extracted using Trizol reagent, and RNA quality was assessed on an Agilent 2100 Bioanalyzer.

This clonotype was detected a few times. The antigen this receptor binds is unknown. Base quality data are lacking; no much larger clone is found one base away. The rearrangement joined TRBV29-1 to TRBJ2-1; 8 bases in the junction line up with TRBD1. This receptor was taken from a woman aged 18-30 years with Graves' hyperthyroidism that later progressed to Graves' ophthalmopathy. Source material: blood. The CDR3 protein: CSADRATEQFF. The base sequence is TGCAGCGCGGACAGGGCAACTGAGCAGTTCTTC.